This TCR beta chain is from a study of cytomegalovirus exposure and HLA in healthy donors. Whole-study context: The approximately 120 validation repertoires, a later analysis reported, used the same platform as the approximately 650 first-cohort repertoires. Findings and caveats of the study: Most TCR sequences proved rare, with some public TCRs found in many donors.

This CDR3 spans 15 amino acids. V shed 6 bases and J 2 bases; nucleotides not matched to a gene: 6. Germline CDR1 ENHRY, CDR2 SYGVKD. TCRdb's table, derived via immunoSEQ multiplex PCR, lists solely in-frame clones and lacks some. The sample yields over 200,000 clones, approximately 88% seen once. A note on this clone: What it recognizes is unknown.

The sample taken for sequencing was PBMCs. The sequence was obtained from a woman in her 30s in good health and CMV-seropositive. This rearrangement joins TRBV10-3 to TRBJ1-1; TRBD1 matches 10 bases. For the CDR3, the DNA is TGTGCCATCAGCAGACAGGGGGCGATAAACACTGAAGCTTTCTTT. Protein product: CAISRQGAINTEAFF.